This record looks at one T cell receptor (beta chain) sequence and its context. Germline is not matched at one junction end, which may reflect a read error. For CDR3 and TCR beta VDJ profiling, genomic DNA was the template used. One entry per CDR3 protein results from TCRdb running MiXCR on the reads. The table shows 90,000 to 130,000 distinct CDR3 sequences, with around half occurring only once. This entry belongs to a study of CD8+CD57+ T cells in acquired aplastic anemia. Study context: Healthy donor sequencing depth: 9 million to 10.8 million CD4+, some 11 million CD8+ reads.

The CDR3 extends over 12 amino acids. Germline lookup yields CDR1 ENHRY and CDR2 SYGVKD. What was sequenced was sorted CD4+, CD8+, or CD8+CD57+ T cells (not recorded which) from PBMCs. The chain has TRBV10-3 and TRBJ2-1; D is perhaps TRBD1 or TRBD2 (5 bases each). The sequence derives from a human donor in good health, serving as a control. The CDR3 loop reads CASSEGFGEQFF. Here the CDR3 DNA reads TGTGCCAGCAGTGAGGGGTTTGGTGAGCAGTTCTTC.